These 31 T cell receptor beta chains came from one sample sequenced in a study of post-analysis software for immune sequencing data. Whole-study results and caveats: TRBV5-6, TRBV5-1 and TRBV20-1 were among several TRBV segments more frequent in patients than controls.

Their cognate antigens are unknown. Included in the TCR beta cDNA libraries were unique molecular identifiers. TCRdb passed the PCR reads through MiXCR, listing each CDR3 protein once. The sample lists 750,000 to 950,000 distinct CDR3 sequences, roughly 50% occurring once. Sequenced: blood. The origin of the receptors is a girl under 18 with multiple sclerosis.

This clonotype was detected only a few times. This chain joins TRBV24-1 and TRBJ2-3, with 7 bases identical to TRBD1. The V segment lost 4 bases and the J segment 8 bases; nucleotides outside the gene matches: 5. Germline V gives CDR1 KGHDR, CDR2 SFDVKD. The CDR3 totals 13 residues. Here the CDR3 reads CATSDSQGLTQYF. The CDR3 DNA reads as TGTGCCACCAGTGACTCACAGGGGCTTACGCAGTATTTT.

This clonotype was seen more than once but under ten times. This chain connects TRBV25-1 to TRBJ1-1; possibly TRBD1 for D (6 bases). CDR1 and CDR2 (germline): MGHDK, SYGVNS. This CDR3 is built from 15 residues. Trimming took off 4 bases at V and 5 bases at J, with 17 bases between the two ends. The CDR3 reads CASSVRGARKTEAFF. As DNA, the CDR3 is TGTGCCAGCAGTGTTCGGGGGGCGAGGAAAACTGAAGCTTTCTTT. Full variable domain (missing parts from reference TRBV25-1 and TRBJ1-1): EADIYQTPRYLVIGTGKKITLECSQTMGHDKMYWYQQDPGMELHLIHYSYGVNSTEKGDLSSESTVSRIRTEHFPLTLESARPSHTSQYLCASSVRGARKTEAFFGQGTRLTVV.

This clonotype occurred a few times. The chain joins TRBV27 to TRBJ1-1, with D possibly matching TRBD1 (5 bases). This CDR3 is 14 amino acids long. V lost 6 bases, J lost 0 bases, and 11 bases lay in between. From germline, CDR1 is MNHEY and CDR2 SMNVEV (reference sequence). CDR3 residues: CASSPGVMNTEAFF. In DNA, the CDR3 is TGTGCCAGCAGCCCGGGGGTCATGAACACTGAAGCTTTCTTT.

For this clonotype: The junction differs from germline at one of its ends, possibly a read error. The rearrangement joins TRBV3-1 to TRBJ2-7; D unresolved. Germline-derived CDR1 and CDR2 are LGHDT and YNNKEL (reference sequence). The CDR3 length is 12 residues. CDR3 in amino acids: CAGSQDSDEQYF. The CDR3 DNA follows: TGTGCCGGCAGCCAAGATTCCGACGAGCAGTACTTC.

Here the CDR3 reads CASSPPWTGAYEQYF. CDR3 bases: TGCGCCAGCAGCCCCCCATGGACAGGGGCCTACGAGCAGTACTTC. The chain is built from TRBV5-1 and TRBJ2-7; 9 positions match TRBD1. V gave up 4 bases and J gave up 2 bases; unmatched junction bases: 7. Germline V gives CDR1 SGHRS, CDR2 YFSETQ. The CDR3 loop spans 15 amino acids.

The chain is built from TRBV7-9 and TRBJ1-1; 8 positions match TRBD1. The CDR3 is 15 amino acids. With V trimmed by 5 bases and J by 5 bases, 10 bases remained unmatched. In germline, CDR1 is SEHNR, CDR2 FQNEAQ (reference sequence). The CDR3 reads CASSPTGAYRTEAFF. The CDR3 coding sequence is TGTGCCAGCAGCCCGACAGGGGCGTATAGAACTGAAGCTTTCTTT. Drawing the rest from reference TRBV7-9 and TRBJ1-1, the complete variable domain is DTGVSQNPRHKITKRGQNVTFRCDPISEHNRLYWYRQTLGQGPEFLTYFQNEAQLEKSRLLSDRFSAERPKGSFSTLEIQRTEQGDSAMYLCASSPTGAYRTEAFFGQGTRLTVV.

The rearrangement joins TRBV12-3 or TRBV12-4 to TRBJ1-1; 9 positions agree with TRBD1. CDR3 length equals 16 residues. J lost 4 bases, V lost 3 bases, and 9 bases had no gene match. CDR3 DNA sequence: TGTGCCAGCAGTTTCGGCCCGGGACAGGGTTTCACTGAAGCTTTCTTT. Its translation is CASSFGPGQGFTEAFF.

The CDR3 DNA reads TGCGCCAGCAGCCAAGTTGAGAGCTGGAGCGACGGGATCAACGAGCAGTACTTC. It specifies CASSQVESWSDGINEQYF. The chain recombines TRBV4-1 with TRBJ2-5, with a tentative D call TRBD2 (5 bases). Matching the DNA end better, TRBJ2-7 makes the J call doubtful. The V gene's germline CDR1 is MGHRA and CDR2 YSYEKL. The CDR3 extends over 18 amino acids.

The chain combines TRBV20-1 with TRBJ2-1, with D perhaps TRBD1 or TRBD2 (5 bases each). This CDR3 contains 15 residues. The V and J ends lost 7 bases and 10 bases respectively, with 26 bases between them. Per germline, CDR1 DFQATT and CDR2 SNEGSKA (reference sequence). The CDR3 protein is CSVTGSRDAPQEQFF. In DNA, the CDR3 is TGCAGTGTCACCGGCTCCCGGGACGCCCCTCAAGAGCAGTTCTTC.

Worth noting for this clonotype: A much larger clone lies one base from this, so it may be a read error. This sequence joins TRBV12-3 or TRBV12-4 and TRBJ2-7; either TRBD1 or TRBD2 may supply D (5 bases each). This CDR3 comprises 13 residues. V lost 4 bases, J lost 3 bases, and 10 bases lay in between. Here the CDR3 reads CASSSRDRYEQYF. DNA of the CDR3: TGTGCCAGCAGTTCCCGGGACCGCTACGAGCAGTACTTC.

The chain uses TRBV5-1 and TRBJ1-2; TRBD1 agrees at 9 bases. This CDR3 is 14 amino acids long. V shed 4 bases, J shed 4 bases, and the junction held 5 bases outside the gene matches. Germline CDR1 and CDR2: SGHRS and YFSETQ. The CDR3 bases are TGCGCCAGCAGCGAAGACAGGGGGGGCTATGGCTACACCTTC. Translating gives CASSEDRGGYGYTF.

This clonotype showed up just a few times. This chain joins TRBV6-6 and TRBJ2-4; D might be TRBD1 (5 bases). The J call is doubtful: the DNA matches TRBJ2-7 better. Germline values: CDR1 MNHNY, CDR2 SVGAGI (reference sequence). The CDR3 runs 11 residues. The CDR3: CASRDNYEQYF. Written as DNA, the CDR3 is TGTGCCAGCAGGGACAACTACGAGCAGTACTTC.

The genes are TRBV7-2 and TRBJ2-1; 9 bases align to TRBD1. This CDR3 is 18 amino acids long. J gave up 6 bases and V 5 bases, and 17 bases lay outside the gene matches. Germline V gives CDR1 SGHTA, CDR2 FQGNSA. CDR3 sequence reads: CASSGGPGTGRKGNEQFF. In DNA form, the CDR3 reads TGTGCCAGCAGCGGAGGGCCCGGGACAGGGAGGAAGGGCAATGAGCAGTTCTTC.

This sequence joins TRBV5-1 and TRBJ2-7; D not certain. CDR3 length: 12 amino acids. V was clipped by 0 bases and J by 10 bases, with 11 bases between them. Germline CDR1 and CDR2: SGHRS and YFSETQ. CDR3 in DNA: TGCGCCAGCAGCTTGGCCCAAGAGGCCCAGTACTTC. This codes for CASSLAQEAQYF.

There are a few counts of this clonotype. The V and J genes are TRBV6-5 and TRBJ2-7; 9 nucleotides line up with TRBD1. Germline-derived CDR1 and CDR2 are MNHEY and SVGAGI. V dropped 6 bases and J dropped 1; count of bases not matched to a gene: 10. The CDR3 extends over 16 amino acids. This CDR3 is CASRTGPGTGSYEQYF. The DNA for the CDR3 is TGTGCCAGCAGAACTGGACCCGGGACAGGGTCCTACGAGCAGTACTTC.

To note about this clonotype: This could be a read error, since a much larger clone is one nucleotide away. The chain joins TRBV5-6 to TRBJ2-3; D gene ambiguous. From germline, CDR1 is SGHDT and CDR2 YYEEEE. CDR3 length: 13 amino acids. As DNA, the CDR3 is TGTGTCAGCAGCTTGCCGGACACAGATACGCAGTATTTT. Translation gives CVSSLPDTDTQYF.

J is TRBJ2-7 and V is TRBV27; D unresolved. The V gene's germline CDR1 is MNHEY and CDR2 SMNVEV (reference sequence). Trimming shortened V by 6 bases and J by 9 bases, and 18 bases separated the two germline ends. The length of the CDR3 is 13 residues. The chain's CDR3 is CASSPTVGSGQYF. DNA of the CDR3: TGTGCCAGCAGCCCCACGGTGGGTTCAGGGCAGTACTTC.

This clonotype was counted once. This chain uses TRBV20-1 with TRBJ2-5; possible D gene TRBD2, 5 bases. This CDR3 comprises 11 residues. Trimming stripped 6 bases from V and 3 bases from J, with 8 bases between. Germline V gene lookup returns CDR1 DFQATT and CDR2 SNEGSKA (reference sequence). CDR3 DNA: TGCAGTGCCGTGAGGGAAGAGACCCAGTACTTC. It codes for CSAVREETQYF.

The table lists this clonotype with a few counts. The V call is TRBV7-9, the J call TRBJ2-1, with 7 nucleotides matching TRBD1. After removal of 10 bases from V and 3 bases from J, the junction contained 6 bases not matched to a gene. This CDR3 contains 13 residues. The germline V gene encodes CDR1 SEHNR and CDR2 FQNEAQ (reference sequence). The CDR3 DNA reads as TGTGCCACTATGGACAGGAACTACAATGAGCAGTTCTTC. Its translation is CATMDRNYNEQFF.

The rearrangement joins TRBV6-5 to TRBJ2-6; perhaps TRBD1 as D (5 bases). Germline CDR1 is MNHEY and CDR2 is SVGAGI. This CDR3 has 16 residues. Trimming cost V 2 bases and J 0 bases, with 8 bases left between them. CDR3 residues: CASSYQQASGANVLTF. In DNA, the CDR3 is TGTGCCAGCAGTTACCAACAGGCCTCTGGGGCCAACGTCCTGACTTTC.

About this clonotype: Mismatch with germline at one junction end may stem from a read error. The chain is built from TRBV5-1 and TRBJ2-5; 10 bases are shared with TRBD1. CDR1 and CDR2 from the germline V gene are SGHRS and YFSETQ. The CDR3 runs 13 residues. The DNA for the CDR3 is TGCGCCAGCAGCAGGACAGGGGGAGAGGCCCAGTACTTC. Translation gives CASSRTGGEAQYF.

A few counts support this clonotype. The chain has TRBV7-2 and TRBJ2-3; no clear D gene. The V end lost 5 bases, the J end lost 2 bases, and 11 bases lay between the germline ends. Germline V gene lookup returns CDR1 SGHTA and CDR2 FQGNSA. The CDR3 extends over 14 amino acids. The CDR3 coding sequence is TGTGCCAGCAGCCTCATCCGCTCCACAGATACGCAGTATTTT. Translated, it gives CASSLIRSTDTQYF.

The chain combines TRBV10-3 with TRBJ2-7; no definite D call. Germline CDR1 reads ENHRY; CDR2 reads SYGVKD. V gave up 0 bases and J gave up 3 bases, with 9 bases separating them. The length of the CDR3 is 14 residues. This CDR3 reads CAISESWQIYEQYF. CDR3 DNA sequence: TGTGCCATCAGTGAGTCATGGCAGATCTACGAGCAGTACTTC.

This clonotype has a handful of counts. This chain uses TRBV7-2 with TRBJ1-1; D remains unclear. Trimming cost V 3 bases and J 0 bases, with 8 bases left between them. Germline V CDR1 and CDR2: SGHTA, FQGNSA. The CDR3 runs 14 residues. The CDR3 DNA reads as TGTGCCAGCAGCTTGGACGGCATGAACACTGAAGCTTTCTTT. It translates to CASSLDGMNTEAFF.

The V gene is TRBV6-1, the J gene TRBJ2-4; 8 nucleotides align to TRBD1. The CDR3 covers 19 residues. Per germline, CDR1 MNHNS and CDR2 SASEGT. The J segment lost 0 bases and the V segment lost 6 bases, leaving 16 bases of the junction unmatched. The CDR3 spells CASRAVPGQALLAKNIQYF. As DNA, the CDR3 is TGTGCCAGCAGGGCGGTCCCGGGACAGGCGCTGCTAGCCAAAAACATTCAGTACTTC.

J is TRBJ1-4 and V is TRBV15; tentative D call: TRBD1 (6 bases). This CDR3 region has 15 residues. Germline CDR1 LNHNV, CDR2 YYDKDF (reference sequence). V lost 4 bases and J 8 bases, leaving 17 bases between the germline ends. CDR3 protein: CATSKQQGSLEKLFF. The CDR3 nucleotides are TGTGCCACCAGCAAGCAACAGGGTAGCCTAGAAAAACTGTTTTTT.

This clonotype was found a few times. The chain has TRBV5-1 and TRBJ1-2; weak D call: TRBD1 (6 bases). This CDR3 region has 17 residues. Deletions cut 4 bases from V and 8 bases from J, with 27 bases between. Germline V CDR1 and CDR2: SGHRS, YFSETQ. The CDR3 sequence is CASSPGIRTDLYGGYTF. CDR3 nucleotides: TGCGCCAGCAGCCCTGGGATCCGGACAGACCTTTATGGGGGCTACACCTTC.

The V and J genes are TRBV29-1 and TRBJ2-5, with D possibly TRBD2 on 5 matching bases. Trimming took 6 bases from V and 0 from J, leaving 8 bases between them. The CDR3 totals 12 residues. Germline V gene lookup returns CDR1 SQVTM and CDR2 ANQGSEA. The CDR3 DNA reads TGCAGCGTCTCGGGGAACCAAGAGACCCAGTACTTC. Protein product: CSVSGNQETQYF.

This clonotype was seen a few times. The chain has TRBV24-1 and TRBJ2-1; D remains ambiguous. The V gene lost 4 bases and the J gene lost 5 bases, with 5 bases spanning the gap. Germline-derived CDR1 and CDR2 are KGHDR and SFDVKD. This CDR3 contains 12 residues. CDR3 nucleotide sequence: TGTGCCACCAGTGACCCCAACAATGAGCAGTTCTTC. It is translated as CATSDPNNEQFF.

This clonotype was counted between two and nine times. J is TRBJ1-4 and V is TRBV27; TRBD1 might be the D (6 bases). Deletions cut 0 bases from V and 9 bases from J, with 14 bases between. Per germline, CDR1 MNHEY and CDR2 SMNVEV (reference sequence). CDR3 length equals 15 residues. CDR3 nucleotide sequence: TGTGCCAGCAGTTTATCGCCGATGGGGGCGAAAAAACTGTTTTTT. Its protein product is CASSLSPMGAKKLFF.

The J gene is TRBJ2-1, the V gene TRBV6-1; 12 positions match TRBD2. CDR1 MNHNS and CDR2 SASEGT come from the germline V gene. There are 20 residues in the CDR3. The J segment lost 0 bases and the V segment lost 6 bases, leaving 15 bases of the junction unmatched. CDR3 DNA: TGTGCCAGCAGGCCCCTCCTAGCGGGAGGGCAACCCAGCTCCTACAATGAGCAGTTCTTC. Translated: CASRPLLAGGQPSSYNEQFF.